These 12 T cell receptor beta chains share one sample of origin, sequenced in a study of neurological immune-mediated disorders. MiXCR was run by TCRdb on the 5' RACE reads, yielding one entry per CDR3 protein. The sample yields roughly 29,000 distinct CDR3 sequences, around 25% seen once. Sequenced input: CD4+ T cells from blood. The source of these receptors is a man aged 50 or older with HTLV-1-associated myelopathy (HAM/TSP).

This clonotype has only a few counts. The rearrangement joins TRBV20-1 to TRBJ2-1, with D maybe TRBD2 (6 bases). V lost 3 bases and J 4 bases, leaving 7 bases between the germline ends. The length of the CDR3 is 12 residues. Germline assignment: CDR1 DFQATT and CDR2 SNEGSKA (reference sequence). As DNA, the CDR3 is TGCAGTGCTAGGGGGACTTACAATGAGCAGTTCTTC. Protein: CSARGTYNEQFF.

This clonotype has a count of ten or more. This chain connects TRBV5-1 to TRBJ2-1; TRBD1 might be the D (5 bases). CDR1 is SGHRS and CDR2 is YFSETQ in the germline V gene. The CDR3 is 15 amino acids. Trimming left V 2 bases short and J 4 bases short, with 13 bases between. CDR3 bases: TGCGCCAGCAGCTTAGAAGGGGCGGAGTACAATGAGCAGTTCTTC. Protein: CASSLEGAEYNEQFF.

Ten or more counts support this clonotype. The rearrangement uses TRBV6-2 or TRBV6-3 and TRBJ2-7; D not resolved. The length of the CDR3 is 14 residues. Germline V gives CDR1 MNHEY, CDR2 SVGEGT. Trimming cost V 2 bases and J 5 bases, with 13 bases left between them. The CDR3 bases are TGTGCCAGCAGTTACCGGCCTAGTCGAGACGAGCAGTACTTC. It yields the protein CASSYRPSRDEQYF.

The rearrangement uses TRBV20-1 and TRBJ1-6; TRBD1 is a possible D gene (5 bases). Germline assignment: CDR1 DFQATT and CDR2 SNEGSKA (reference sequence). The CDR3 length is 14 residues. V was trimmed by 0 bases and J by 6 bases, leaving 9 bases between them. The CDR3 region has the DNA TGCAGTGCTAGAGATATGGGGCTTAATTCACCCCTCCACTTT. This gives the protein CSARDMGLNSPLHF.

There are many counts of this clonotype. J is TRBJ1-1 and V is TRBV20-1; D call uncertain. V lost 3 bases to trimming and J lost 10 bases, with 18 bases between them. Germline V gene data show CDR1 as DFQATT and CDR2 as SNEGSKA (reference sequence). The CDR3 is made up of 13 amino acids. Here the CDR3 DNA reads TGCAGTGCTAGCCGACCCTCTATCGAGGTAGCTTTCTTT. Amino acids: CSASRPSIEVAFF.

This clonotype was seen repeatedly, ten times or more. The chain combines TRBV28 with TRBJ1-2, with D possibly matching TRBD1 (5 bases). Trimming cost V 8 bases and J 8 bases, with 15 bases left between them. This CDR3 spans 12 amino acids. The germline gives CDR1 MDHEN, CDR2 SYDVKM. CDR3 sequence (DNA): TGTGCCAGCGAGGGGCAGAGGGAGGGCTACACCTTC. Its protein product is CASEGQREGYTF.

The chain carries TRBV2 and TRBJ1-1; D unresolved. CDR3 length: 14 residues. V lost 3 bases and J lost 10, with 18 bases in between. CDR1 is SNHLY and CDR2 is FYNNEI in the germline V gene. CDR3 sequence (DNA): TGTGCCAGCAGTGACGGTGCGGCTAGACTGGGAGCTTTCTTT. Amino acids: CASSDGAARLGAFF.

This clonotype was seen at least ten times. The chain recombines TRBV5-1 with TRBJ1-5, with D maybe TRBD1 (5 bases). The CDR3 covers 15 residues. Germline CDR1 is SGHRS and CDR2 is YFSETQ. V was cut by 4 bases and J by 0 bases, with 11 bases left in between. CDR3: CASSLDNYSNQPQHF. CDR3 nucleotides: TGCGCCAGCAGCCTGGACAACTATAGCAATCAGCCCCAGCATTTT.

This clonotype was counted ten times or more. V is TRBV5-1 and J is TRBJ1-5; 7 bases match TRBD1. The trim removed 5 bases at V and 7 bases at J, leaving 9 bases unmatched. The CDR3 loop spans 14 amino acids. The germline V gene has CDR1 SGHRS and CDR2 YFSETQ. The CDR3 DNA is TGCGCCAGCAGACCCGACAGGGAGGACCAGCCCCAGCATTTT. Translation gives CASRPDREDQPQHF.

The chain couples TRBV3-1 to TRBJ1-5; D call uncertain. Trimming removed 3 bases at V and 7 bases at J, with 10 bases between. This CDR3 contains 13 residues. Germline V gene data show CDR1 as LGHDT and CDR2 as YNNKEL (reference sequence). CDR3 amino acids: CASSQRGGQPQHF. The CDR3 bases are TGTGCCAGCAGCCAGCGGGGAGGGCAGCCCCAGCATTTT.

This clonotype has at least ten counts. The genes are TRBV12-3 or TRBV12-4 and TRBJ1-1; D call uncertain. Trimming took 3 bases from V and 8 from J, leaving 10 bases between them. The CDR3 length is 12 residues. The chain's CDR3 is CASSFRTAEAFF. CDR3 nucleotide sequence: TGTGCCAGCAGTTTCCGAACAGCCGAAGCTTTCTTT.

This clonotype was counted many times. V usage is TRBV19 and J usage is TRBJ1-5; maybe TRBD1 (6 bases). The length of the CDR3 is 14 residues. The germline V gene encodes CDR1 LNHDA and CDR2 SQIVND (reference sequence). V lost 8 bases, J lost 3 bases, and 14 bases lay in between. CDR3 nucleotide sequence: TGTGCCAGTGGGAGGTGGGGGGCCAATCAGCCCCAGCATTTT. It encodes CASGRWGANQPQHF.